These 18 T cell receptor beta chains originate from one sample sequenced in a study of OX40 agonist ivuxolimab in advanced cancers. Measured with immunoSEQ multiplex PCR; TCRdb has only the in-frame clones, and not every one. The top ten hold around 3.5% of the sample, which has 90,000 or so clones, about 92% seen once. Sequenced here: CD4+ or CD8+ T cells sorted from blood, sampled in a trial of the OX40 agonist ivuxolimab. The receptors come from an adult with an advanced solid tumor such as melanoma, head and neck, liver or kidney cancer.

The chain is built from TRBV27 and TRBJ1-2; possibly TRBD1 for D (6 bases). Trimming took 6 bases from V and 4 from J, leaving 15 bases between them. The CDR3 covers 14 residues. Germline assignment: CDR1 MNHEY and CDR2 SMNVEV (reference sequence). The CDR3 bases are TGTGCCAGCAGCCACACAGGGAGCTTCTATGGCTACACCTTC. Its protein product is CASSHTGSFYGYTF.

The chain links TRBV13 to TRBJ2-2, with D possibly matching TRBD1 (5 bases). Germline loops: CDR1 PRHDT, CDR2 FYEKMQ (reference sequence). V was cut by 1 base and J by 3 bases, with 12 bases left in between. This CDR3 region has 16 residues. In nucleotides, the CDR3 is TGTGCCAGCAGCTTAGCCGTGGGGCGACACACCGGGGAGCTGTTTTTT. Translated, it gives CASSLAVGRHTGELFF.

This rearrangement joins TRBV30 to TRBJ2-7, with D perhaps matching TRBD2 (5 bases). Trimming took off 4 bases at V and 0 bases at J, with 16 bases between the two ends. This CDR3 is built from 15 residues. CDR1 is GTSNPN and CDR2 is SVGIG in the germline V gene (reference sequence). In nucleotides, the CDR3 is TGTGCCTGGACAAACCGAGGAGGCTTCTCCTACGAGCAGTACTTC. Residues: CAWTNRGGFSYEQYF.

The chain recombines TRBV15 with TRBJ2-1; D perhaps matches TRBD2 (6 bases). Per the germline V gene, CDR1 is LNHNV and CDR2 is YYDKDF (reference sequence). The CDR3 extends over 16 amino acids. V lost 6 bases, J lost 0 bases, and 15 bases lay in between. The CDR3, as DNA: TGTGCCACCAGGGTCGGGAGATGGAGCTCCTACAATGAGCAGTTCTTC. Its translation is CATRVGRWSSYNEQFF. The whole variable domain, remainder taken from reference TRBV15 and TRBJ2-1, is DAMVIQNPRYQVTQFGKPVTLSCSQTLNHNVMYWYQQKSSQAPKLLFHYYDKDFNNEADTPDNFQSRRPNTSFCFLDIRSPGLGDTAMYLCATRVGRWSSYNEQFFGPGTRLTVL.

J is TRBJ2-7 and V is TRBV7-9; TRBD1 matches 9 bases. V gave up 5 bases and J gave up 4 bases; unmatched junction bases: 6. The CDR3 is 14 amino acids. CDR1 and CDR2 (germline): SEHNR, FQNEAQ (reference sequence). The CDR3 is CASSPPGTGYEQYF. CDR3 coding DNA: TGTGCCAGCAGCCCGCCCGGGACAGGGTACGAGCAGTACTTC.

The V call is TRBV19, the J call TRBJ2-7, with 12 bases matching TRBD2. This CDR3 region has 14 residues. Trimming took 3 bases from V and 3 from J; bases not matched to a gene: 0. Germline-derived CDR1 and CDR2 are LNHDA and SQIVND (reference sequence). The chain's CDR3 is CASSMTSGSYEQYF. The CDR3 coding sequence is TGTGCCAGTAGTATGACTAGCGGGAGCTACGAGCAGTACTTC.

This clone appeared once. The chain carries TRBV5-1 and TRBJ2-7; 9 bases agree with TRBD2. V was pared by 1 base and J by 5 bases, with 7 bases of the junction left unmatched. The CDR3 length is 15 residues. Germline CDR1 is SGHRS and CDR2 is YFSETQ. CDR3 amino acids: CASSLFSGSFDEQYF. CDR3 DNA: TGCGCCAGCAGCTTGTTTAGCGGGAGTTTCGACGAGCAGTACTTC.

This clone was seen a handful of times. The chain joins TRBV5-6 to TRBJ1-1, with 7 positions matching TRBD1. Germline V gene lookup returns CDR1 SGHDT and CDR2 YYEEEE. This CDR3 comprises 12 residues. V shed 4 bases and J 4 bases; nucleotides not matched to a gene: 1. DNA of the CDR3: TGTGCCAGCAGCACAGGGGCCACTGAAGCTTTCTTT. It translates to CASSTGATEAFF. The whole variable domain, remainder taken from reference TRBV5-6 and TRBJ1-1, is DAGVTQSPTHLIKTRGQQVTLRCSPKSGHDTVSWYQQALGQGPQFIFQYYEEEERQRGNFPDRFSGHQFPNYSSELNVNALLLGDSALYLCASSTGATEAFFGQGTRLTVV.

The V and J genes are TRBV27 and TRBJ2-2; TRBD2 matches 10 bases. The CDR3 covers 17 residues. Germline assignment: CDR1 MNHEY and CDR2 SMNVEV (reference sequence). With V trimmed by 3 bases and J by 6 bases, 10 bases remained unmatched. The CDR3 DNA follows: TGTGCCAGCAGTTTCGCTAGCGGGAGATCTAGATCCGGGGAGCTGTTTTTT. Its protein is CASSFASGRSRSGELFF.

This clone appeared a few times. CDR3: CAISVDRRPYEQYF. In DNA form, the CDR3 reads TGTGCCATCAGTGTAGACAGGCGTCCCTACGAGCAGTACTTC. V gene TRBV10-3 combines with J gene TRBJ2-7; D possibly corresponds to TRBD1 (6 bases). From germline, CDR1 is ENHRY and CDR2 SYGVKD. The CDR3 totals 14 residues. V lost 4 bases and J lost 2, with 12 bases in between.

This chain uses TRBV6-1 with TRBJ2-5, with 10 bases that match TRBD1. The CDR3 contains 13 residues. Looked up from germline, CDR1 is MNHNS and CDR2 is SASEGT. V gave up 9 bases and J gave up 5 bases; unmatched junction bases: 6. The CDR3 DNA follows: TGTGCCAGGGACAGGGGGGTGGTTGAGACCCAGTACTTC. This sequence encodes CARDRGVVETQYF.

The rearrangement links TRBV4-3 to TRBJ2-1; D could derive from TRBD1 or TRBD2 (6 bases each). CDR1 and CDR2 (germline): LGHNA, YSLEER. Trimming removed 0 bases at V and 1 base at J, with 10 bases between. CDR3 length: 16 amino acids. The CDR3 bases are TGCGCCAGCAGCCAAGAGAGGGGGGAGTCCTACAATGAGCAGTTCTTC. Translation: CASSQERGESYNEQFF.

The chain joins TRBV27 to TRBJ2-1; D possibly matches TRBD1 or TRBD2 (5 bases each). The CDR3 is 15 amino acids. Germline values: CDR1 MNHEY, CDR2 SMNVEV (reference sequence). V was trimmed by 6 bases and J by 9 bases, leaving 21 bases between them. The DNA for the CDR3 is TGTGCCAGCAGCCTACACTCCCGGGACCTAAGTGAGCAGTTCTTC. It yields the protein CASSLHSRDLSEQFF.

The chain uses TRBV9 and TRBJ1-5; a weak D match, TRBD1 (5 bases). Germline CDR1 and CDR2: SGDLS and YYNGEE. CDR3 size: 14 residues. V shed 7 bases and J shed 0 bases, with 11 bases lying between them. The CDR3 DNA follows: TGTGCCAGCTCCTCCGGGACTAGCAATCAGCCCCAGCATTTT. As protein: CASSSGTSNQPQHF.

This clone has just one count. The V call is TRBV5-5, the J call TRBJ1-2; a possible D gene is TRBD1 (6 bases). Trimming removed 2 bases at V and 4 bases at J, with 12 bases between. There are 14 residues in the CDR3. In germline, CDR1 is SGHKS, CDR2 YYEKEE (reference sequence). The CDR3 sequence is CASSLDGRGYGYTF. CDR3 DNA sequence: TGTGCCAGCAGCTTAGATGGCAGGGGCTATGGCTACACCTTC. Drawing the rest from reference TRBV5-5 and TRBJ1-2, the complete variable domain is DAGVTQSPTHLIKTRGQQVTLRCSPISGHKSVSWYQQVLGQGPQFIFQYYEKEERGRGNFPDRFSARQFPNYSSELNVNALLLGDSALYLCASSLDGRGYGYTFGSGTRLTVV.

This clone came up once. The rearrangement joins TRBV6-5 to TRBJ2-7; D possibly corresponds to TRBD1 (5 bases). V gave up 7 bases and J gave up 2 bases, with 12 bases separating them. This CDR3 is 13 amino acids long. The V gene's germline CDR1 is MNHEY and CDR2 SVGAGI. The CDR3 DNA reads TGTGCCAGCATGGGAAGACAGACCTACGAGCAGTACTTC. Translating gives CASMGRQTYEQYF.

The chain carries TRBV30 and TRBJ2-7; 9 nucleotides align to TRBD2. Germline assignment: CDR1 GTSNPN and CDR2 SVGIG (reference sequence). This CDR3 region has 15 residues. J was trimmed by 3 bases and V by 0 bases; bases with no gene match: 6. CDR3 DNA sequence: TGTGCCTGGAGTGTATTTCCTAGCGGGATCTACGAGCAGTACTTC. Translation: CAWSVFPSGIYEQYF.

The chain joins TRBV7-6 to TRBJ1-1, with D uncertain. V lost 1 base and J 13 bases, leaving 10 bases between the germline ends. The germline gives CDR1 SGHVS, CDR2 FNYEAQ. The CDR3 contains 11 residues. CDR3 in amino acids: CASSLGPLSFF. The CDR3 DNA reads as TGTGCCAGCAGCTTAGGCCCCCTTAGTTTCTTT.